One and the same sample provided the 17 T cell receptor beta chains below, sequenced in a study of type 1 regulatory T cells. Whole-study results and caveats: Tr1 cells had a more restricted TCR repertoire than non-Tr1 cells.

One entry per CDR3 protein results from TCRdb running MiXCR on the reads. The sample contains 60,000 to 75,000 distinct CDR3 sequences, less than 25% of which appear only once. For these TCRs, the target antigens are not known. Sequenced input: cultured type 1 regulatory T (Tr1) cells, either the whole culture or a sorted fraction (not recorded which). The receptors shown here come from a human donor in good health.

The sample holds many counts of this clonotype. This chain uses TRBV7-2 with TRBJ2-7; D gene uncertain. The CDR3 loop spans 15 amino acids. Looked up from germline, CDR1 is SGHTA and CDR2 is FQGNSA. With 1 base removed from V and 3 bases from J, the gap between germline ends came to 13 bases. The CDR3 DNA sequence: TGTGCCAGCAGCTTAGGTTTGGGTGCATACTACGAGCAGTACTTC. Encoded protein: CASSLGLGAYYEQYF. Complete variable domain (other parts from reference TRBV7-2 and TRBJ2-7): GAGVSQSPSNKVTEKGKDVELRCDPISGHTALYWYRQSLGQGLEFLIYFQGNSAPDKSGLPSDRFSAERTGGSVSTLTIQRTQQEDSAVYLCASSLGLGAYYEQYFGPGTRLTVT.

This clonotype was detected ten times or more. This chain links TRBV7-2 with TRBJ1-2; D unclear. Germline CDR1 and CDR2: SGHTA and FQGNSA. The CDR3 has 14 residues. V lost 2 bases and J 7 bases, leaving 14 bases between the germline ends. The CDR3 DNA reads TGTGCCAGCAGCTTACTGGCTGATGCCTCTGGCTACACCTTC. Translated: CASSLLADASGYTF.

This clonotype was observed at least ten times. The rearrangement links TRBV29-1 to TRBJ1-1; 7 nucleotides match TRBD1. The CDR3 is 13 amino acids. J was trimmed by 0 bases and V by 5 bases; bases with no gene match: 3. CDR1 and CDR2 from the germline V gene are SQVTM and ANQGSEA. This chain's CDR3 is CSVTGQMNTEAFF. The CDR3 nucleotides read TGCAGCGTTACGGGACAGATGAACACTGAAGCTTTCTTT.

The chain uses TRBV6-5 and TRBJ2-1; TRBD2 matches 8 bases. The DNA end favors TRBJ2-7, so the J call may be wrong. The CDR3 is 14 residues long. Germline loops: CDR1 MNHEY, CDR2 SVGAGI. The CDR3 spells CASSYSRTSNEQYF. CDR3 coding DNA: TGTGCCAGCAGTTACTCGAGGACTAGCAACGAGCAGTACTTC.

This clonotype was counted a few times. The chain links TRBV20-1 to TRBJ1-1; D not certain. Germline V lookup: CDR1 DFQATT, CDR2 SNEGSKA (reference sequence). V shed 4 bases and J shed 1 base, with 7 bases lying between them. The CDR3 is made up of 12 amino acids. The CDR3 reads CSAKNRNTEAFF. Here the CDR3 DNA reads TGCAGTGCTAAAAACAGGAACACTGAAGCTTTCTTT.

This clonotype is deemed medium-sized. The chain combines TRBV5-1 with TRBJ2-1; 14 nucleotides line up with TRBD2. CDR1 and CDR2 (germline): SGHRS, YFSETQ. Losses at the gene ends were 4 bases for V and 5 bases for J; bases not matched to a gene: 2. This CDR3 contains 15 residues. The CDR3 is CASSPGLAGDNEQFF. CDR3 DNA sequence: TGCGCCAGCAGCCCGGGACTAGCGGGAGACAATGAGCAGTTCTTC.

In its sample, this clonotype was seen a few times. The chain recombines TRBV5-1 with TRBJ1-2; weak D call: TRBD1 (5 bases). Germline V gives CDR1 SGHRS, CDR2 YFSETQ. This CDR3 contains 12 residues. V lost 5 bases and J 6 bases, leaving 11 bases between the germline ends. The CDR3 here is CASSYQGHGYTF. The CDR3 region has the DNA TGCGCCAGCAGTTATCAGGGTCATGGCTACACCTTC.

This rearrangement joins TRBV20-1 to TRBJ2-5, with D unclear. Germline CDR1 and CDR2: DFQATT and SNEGSKA (reference sequence). The V gene lost 5 bases and the J gene lost 2 bases, with 15 bases spanning the gap. This CDR3 has 14 residues. The CDR3 loop reads CSAPIDTRQETQYF. The CDR3 DNA reads TGCAGTGCTCCCATCGACACTCGACAAGAGACCCAGTACTTC.

The V gene is TRBV7-9, the J gene TRBJ2-3; D is undetermined. The V and J ends lost 5 bases and 7 bases respectively, with 13 bases between them. The CDR3 extends over 13 amino acids. Germline V gene data show CDR1 as SEHNR and CDR2 as FQNEAQ (reference sequence). The chain's CDR3 is CASSQPFVNTQYF. In DNA, the CDR3 is TGTGCCAGCAGCCAACCATTCGTAAATACGCAGTATTTT. Looking up the rest from reference TRBV7-9 and TRBJ2-3 gives the full variable domain: DTGVSQNPRHKITKRGQNVTFRCDPISEHNRLYWYRQTLGQGPEFLTYFQNEAQLEKSRLLSDRFSAERPKGSFSTLEIQRTEQGDSAMYLCASSQPFVNTQYFGPGTRLTVL.

This clonotype turned up a few times. V is TRBV28 and J is TRBJ2-2; D remains unclear. V lost 4 bases and J 7 bases, leaving 10 bases between the germline ends. The CDR3 length is 13 residues. CDR1 and CDR2 (germline): MDHEN, SYDVKM. The CDR3 protein is CASSSLLGGELFF. CDR3 sequence (DNA): TGTGCCAGCAGTTCTCTCCTCGGCGGGGAGCTGTTTTTT.

The chain uses TRBV6-1 and TRBJ1-3; 8 bases align to TRBD1. After removal of 6 bases from V and 0 bases from J, the junction contained 7 bases not matched to a gene. The CDR3 loop spans 16 amino acids. Germline V gives CDR1 MNHNS, CDR2 SASEGT. CDR3 nucleotides: TGTGCCAGCAGCCGAGGGGGGACAGGCTCTGGAAACACCATATATTTT. The encoded protein is CASSRGGTGSGNTIYF.

V usage is TRBV5-1 and J usage is TRBJ1-1, with 7 bases matching TRBD1. CDR1 is SGHRS and CDR2 is YFSETQ in the germline V gene. V lost 4 bases and J lost 0; bases outside the gene matches: 3. This CDR3 has 14 amino acids. CDR3 protein: CASSRDSMNTEAFF. The DNA of the CDR3 is TGCGCCAGCAGCCGGGACAGCATGAACACTGAAGCTTTCTTT.

The rearrangement links TRBV12-3 or TRBV12-4 to TRBJ2-7; 8 bases line up with TRBD1. The CDR3 spans 14 residues. V lost 3 bases and J lost 2; bases outside the gene matches: 3. CDR3 nucleotide sequence: TGTGCCAGCAGTTTCGGGACAGGTCCCTACGAGCAGTACTTC. It specifies CASSFGTGPYEQYF.

This clonotype showed up just a few times. The chain carries TRBV5-5 and TRBJ1-4; D is possibly TRBD1 (5 bases). Germline V gene data show CDR1 as SGHKS and CDR2 as YYEKEE (reference sequence). Trimming pared 2 bases from V and 7 bases from J, leaving 15 bases between. CDR3 length equals 15 residues. In DNA form, the CDR3 reads TGTGCCAGCAGCTTTCCGGGAATGGGGGGTGAAAAACTGTTTTTT. Protein product: CASSFPGMGGEKLFF.

The V call is TRBV28, the J call TRBJ2-7, with 9 nucleotides matching TRBD2. The CDR3 has 13 amino acids. Germline assignment: CDR1 MDHEN and CDR2 SYDVKM. The V gene end was trimmed by 9 bases and the J gene end by 4 bases; junction bases not matched to a gene: 7. The DNA for the CDR3 is TGTGCCAGTACTAGCGGGCCGATGTACGAGCAGTACTTC. It yields the protein CASTSGPMYEQYF.

This clonotype showed up just a few times. The genes are TRBV28 and TRBJ1-6; the D gene is possibly TRBD1 (5 bases). Germline CDR1 MDHEN, CDR2 SYDVKM. The CDR3 length is 12 residues. V lost 5 bases, J lost 10 bases, and 9 bases lay in between. CDR3 DNA sequence: TGTGCCAGCAGTGGGGGGACCTCACCCCTCCACTTT. Encoded protein: CASSGGTSPLHF. The full variable domain, with the rest looked up from reference TRBV28 and TRBJ1-6, is DVKVTQSSRYLVKRTGEKVFLECVQDMDHENMFWYRQDPGLGLRLIYFSYDVKMKEKGDIPEGYSVSREKKERFSLILESASTNQTSMYLCASSGGTSPLHFGNGTRLTVT.

The chain couples TRBV6-5 to TRBJ2-7, with D hard to call. The CDR3 covers 14 residues. Trimming removed 8 bases at V and 1 base at J, with 15 bases between. Germline CDR1 reads MNHEY; CDR2 reads SVGAGI. CDR3 sequence (DNA): TGTGCCAGCCGCCGGACGGAGAAATCCTACGAGCAGTACTTC. It encodes CASRRTEKSYEQYF.